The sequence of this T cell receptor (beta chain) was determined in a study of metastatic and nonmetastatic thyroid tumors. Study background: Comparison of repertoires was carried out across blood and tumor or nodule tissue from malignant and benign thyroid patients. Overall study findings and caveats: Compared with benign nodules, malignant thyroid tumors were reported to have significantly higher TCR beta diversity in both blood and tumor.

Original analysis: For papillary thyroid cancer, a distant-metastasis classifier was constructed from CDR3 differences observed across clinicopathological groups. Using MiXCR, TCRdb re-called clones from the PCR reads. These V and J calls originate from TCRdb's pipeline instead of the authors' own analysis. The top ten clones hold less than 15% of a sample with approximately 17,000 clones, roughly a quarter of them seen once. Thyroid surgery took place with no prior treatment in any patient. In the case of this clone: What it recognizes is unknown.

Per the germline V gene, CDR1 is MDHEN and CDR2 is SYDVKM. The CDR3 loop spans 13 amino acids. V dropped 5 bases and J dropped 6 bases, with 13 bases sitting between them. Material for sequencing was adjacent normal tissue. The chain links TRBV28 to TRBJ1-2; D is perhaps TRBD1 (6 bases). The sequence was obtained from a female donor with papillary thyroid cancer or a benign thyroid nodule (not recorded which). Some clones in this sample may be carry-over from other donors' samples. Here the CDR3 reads CASSLTGPHGYTF. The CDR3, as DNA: TGTGCCAGCAGTCTGACAGGACCCCATGGCTACACCTTC.